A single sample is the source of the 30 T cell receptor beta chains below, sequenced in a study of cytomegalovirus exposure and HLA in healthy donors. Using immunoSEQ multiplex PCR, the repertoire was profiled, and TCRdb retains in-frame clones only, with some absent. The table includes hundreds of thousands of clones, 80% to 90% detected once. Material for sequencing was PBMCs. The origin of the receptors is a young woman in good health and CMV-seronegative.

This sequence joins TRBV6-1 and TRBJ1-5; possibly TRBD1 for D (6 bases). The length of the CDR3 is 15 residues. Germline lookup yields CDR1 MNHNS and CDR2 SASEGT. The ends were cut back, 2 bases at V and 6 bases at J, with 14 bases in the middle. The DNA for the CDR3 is TGTGCCAGCAGTGAACTAACGGGGGGCTTTCAGCCCCAGCATTTT. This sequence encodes CASSELTGGFQPQHF.

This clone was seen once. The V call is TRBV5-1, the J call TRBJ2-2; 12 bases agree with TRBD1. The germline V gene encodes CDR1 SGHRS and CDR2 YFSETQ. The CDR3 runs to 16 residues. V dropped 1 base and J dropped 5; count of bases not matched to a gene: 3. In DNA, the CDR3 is TGCGCCAGCAGCTTGCCGGGACAGGGGGCGACCGGGGAGCTGTTTTTT. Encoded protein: CASSLPGQGATGELFF.

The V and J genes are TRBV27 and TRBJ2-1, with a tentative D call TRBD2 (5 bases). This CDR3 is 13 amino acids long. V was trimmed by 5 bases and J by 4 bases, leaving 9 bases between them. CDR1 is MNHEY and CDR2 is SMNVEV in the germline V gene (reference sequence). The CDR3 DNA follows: TGTGCCAGCAGTCCGAGGGAATACAATGAGCAGTTCTTC. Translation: CASSPREYNEQFF.

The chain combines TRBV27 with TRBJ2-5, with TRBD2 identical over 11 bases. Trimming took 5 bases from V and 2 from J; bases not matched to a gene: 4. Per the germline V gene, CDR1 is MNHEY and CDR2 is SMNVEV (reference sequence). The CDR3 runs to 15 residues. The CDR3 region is CASSRTSGQQETQYF. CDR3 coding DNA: TGTGCCAGCAGTCGGACTAGCGGGCAGCAAGAGACCCAGTACTTC.

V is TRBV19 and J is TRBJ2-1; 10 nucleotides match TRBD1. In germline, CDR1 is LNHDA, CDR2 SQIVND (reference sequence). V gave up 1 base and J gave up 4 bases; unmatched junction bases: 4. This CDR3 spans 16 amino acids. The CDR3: CASSIGTGGGYNEQFF. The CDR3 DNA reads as TGTGCCAGTAGTATAGGGACAGGGGGTGGTTACAATGAGCAGTTCTTC. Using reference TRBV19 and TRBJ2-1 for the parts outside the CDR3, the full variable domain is DGGITQSPKYLFRKEGQNVTLSCEQNLNHDAMYWYRQDPGQGLRLIYYSQIVNDFQKGDIAEGYSVSREKKESFPLTVTSAQKNPTAFYLCASSIGTGGGYNEQFFGPGTRLTVL.

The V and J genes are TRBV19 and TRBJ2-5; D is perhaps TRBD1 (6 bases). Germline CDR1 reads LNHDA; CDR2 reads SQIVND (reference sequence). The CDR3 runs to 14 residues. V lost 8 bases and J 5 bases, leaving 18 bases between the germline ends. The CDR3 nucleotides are TGTGCCAGTGGCAGTGGACAGTCTGGGGAGACCCAGTACTTC. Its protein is CASGSGQSGETQYF. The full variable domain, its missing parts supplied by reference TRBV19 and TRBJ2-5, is DGGITQSPKYLFRKEGQNVTLSCEQNLNHDAMYWYRQDPGQGLRLIYYSQIVNDFQKGDIAEGYSVSREKKESFPLTVTSAQKNPTAFYLCASGSGQSGETQYFGPGTRLLVL.

In DNA form, the CDR3 reads TGCGCCAGCAGCTCGGGACAGGGGCGACCCTCGCAGAGAGAGACCCAGTACTTC. Translated, it gives CASSSGQGRPSQRETQYF. This chain uses TRBV5-1 with TRBJ2-5, with 10 bases fitting TRBD1. This CDR3 has 18 amino acids. J lost 4 bases, V lost 3 bases, and 15 bases had no gene match. Germline V lookup: CDR1 SGHRS, CDR2 YFSETQ.

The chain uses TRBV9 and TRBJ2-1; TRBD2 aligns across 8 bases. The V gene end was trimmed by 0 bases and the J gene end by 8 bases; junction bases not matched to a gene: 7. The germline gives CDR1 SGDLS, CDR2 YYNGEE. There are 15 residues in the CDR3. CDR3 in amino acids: CASSVASSGLDEQFF. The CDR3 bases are TGTGCCAGCAGCGTAGCGTCTAGCGGGTTGGATGAGCAGTTCTTC.

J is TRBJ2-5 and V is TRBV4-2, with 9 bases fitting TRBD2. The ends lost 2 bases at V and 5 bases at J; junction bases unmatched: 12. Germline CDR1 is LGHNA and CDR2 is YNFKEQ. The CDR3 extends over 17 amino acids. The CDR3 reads CASSQPGASGIGETQYF. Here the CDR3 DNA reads TGTGCCAGCAGCCAACCCGGGGCTAGCGGGATCGGGGAGACCCAGTACTTC.

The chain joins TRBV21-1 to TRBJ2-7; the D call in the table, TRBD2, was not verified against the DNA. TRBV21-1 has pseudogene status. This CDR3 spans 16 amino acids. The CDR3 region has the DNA TGTGCCAGCAGCAGACCAACGACCCCCGGAGCCTGCGAGCAGTACTTC. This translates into CASSRPTTPGACEQYF.

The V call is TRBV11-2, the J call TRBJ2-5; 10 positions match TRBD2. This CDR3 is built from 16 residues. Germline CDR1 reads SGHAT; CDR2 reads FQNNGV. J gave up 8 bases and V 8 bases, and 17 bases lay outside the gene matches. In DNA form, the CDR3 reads TGTGCCAGCCGGAGCTTAGCGGGAGGCAGGCAGGAAACCCAGTACTTC. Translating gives CASRSLAGGRQETQYF.

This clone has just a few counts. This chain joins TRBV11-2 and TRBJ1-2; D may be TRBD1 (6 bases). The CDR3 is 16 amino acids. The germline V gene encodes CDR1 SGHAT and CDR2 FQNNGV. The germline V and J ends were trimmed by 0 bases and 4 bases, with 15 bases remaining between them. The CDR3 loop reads CASSLEWGGSGYGYTF. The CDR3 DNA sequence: TGTGCCAGCAGCTTAGAGTGGGGGGGCAGCGGCTATGGCTACACCTTC.

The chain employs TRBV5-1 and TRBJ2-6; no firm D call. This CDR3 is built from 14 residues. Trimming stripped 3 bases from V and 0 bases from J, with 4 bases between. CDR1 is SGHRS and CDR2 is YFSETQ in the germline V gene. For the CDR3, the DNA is TGCGCCAGCAGCTCGTCCTCTGGGGCCAACGTCCTGACTTTC. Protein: CASSSSSGANVLTF.

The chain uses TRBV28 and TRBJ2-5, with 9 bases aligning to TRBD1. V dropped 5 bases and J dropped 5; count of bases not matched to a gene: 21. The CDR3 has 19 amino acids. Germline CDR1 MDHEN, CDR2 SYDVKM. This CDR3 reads CASSAWLGSGTGKKETQYF. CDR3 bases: TGTGCCAGCAGTGCGTGGCTGGGATCCGGGACAGGGAAGAAGGAGACCCAGTACTTC.

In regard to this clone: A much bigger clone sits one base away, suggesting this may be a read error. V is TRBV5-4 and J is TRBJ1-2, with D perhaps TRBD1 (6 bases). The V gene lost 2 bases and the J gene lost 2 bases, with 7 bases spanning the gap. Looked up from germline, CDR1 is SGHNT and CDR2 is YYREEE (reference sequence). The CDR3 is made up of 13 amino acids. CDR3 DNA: TGTGCCAGCAGCTTCGACAGGAACTATGGCTACACCTTC. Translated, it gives CASSFDRNYGYTF.

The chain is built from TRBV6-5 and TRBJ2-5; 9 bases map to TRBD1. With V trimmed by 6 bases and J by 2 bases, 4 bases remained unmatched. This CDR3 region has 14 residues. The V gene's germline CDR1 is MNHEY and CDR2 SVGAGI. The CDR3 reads CASRPGTGQETQYF. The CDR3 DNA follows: TGTGCCAGCAGGCCCGGGACAGGGCAAGAGACCCAGTACTTC.

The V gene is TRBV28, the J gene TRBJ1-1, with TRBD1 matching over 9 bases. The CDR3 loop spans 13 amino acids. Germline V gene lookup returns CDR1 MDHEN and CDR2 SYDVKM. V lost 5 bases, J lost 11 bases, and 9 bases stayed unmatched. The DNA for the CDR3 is TGTGCCAGCAGTGTTGGACAGGGGAATAGTGCTTTCTTT. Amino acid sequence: CASSVGQGNSAFF.

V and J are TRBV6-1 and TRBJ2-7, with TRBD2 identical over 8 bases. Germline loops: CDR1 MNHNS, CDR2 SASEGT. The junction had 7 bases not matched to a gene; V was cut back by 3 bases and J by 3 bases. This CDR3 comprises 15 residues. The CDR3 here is CASSESLAGSYEQYF. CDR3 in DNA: TGTGCCAGCAGTGAGAGCCTAGCGGGTAGCTACGAGCAGTACTTC.

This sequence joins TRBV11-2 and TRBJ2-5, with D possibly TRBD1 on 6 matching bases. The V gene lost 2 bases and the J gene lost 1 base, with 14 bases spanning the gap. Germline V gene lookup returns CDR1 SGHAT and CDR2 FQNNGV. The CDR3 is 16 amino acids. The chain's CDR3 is CASSLSQGRPQETQYF. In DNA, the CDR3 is TGTGCCAGCAGCTTATCGCAGGGGCGGCCCCAAGAGACCCAGTACTTC.

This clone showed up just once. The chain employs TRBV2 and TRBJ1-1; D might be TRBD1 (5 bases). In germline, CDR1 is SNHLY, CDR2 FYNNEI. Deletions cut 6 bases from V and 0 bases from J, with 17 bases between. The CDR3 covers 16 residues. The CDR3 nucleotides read TGTGCCAGCAGGGGGCGCCGACGTGTCGTGAACACTGAAGCTTTCTTT. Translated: CASRGRRRVVNTEAFF.

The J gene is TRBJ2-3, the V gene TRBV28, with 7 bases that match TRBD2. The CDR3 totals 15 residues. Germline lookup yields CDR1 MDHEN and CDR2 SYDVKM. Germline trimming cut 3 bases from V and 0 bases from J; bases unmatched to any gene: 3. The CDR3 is CASSFLAVSTDTQYF. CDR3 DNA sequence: TGTGCCAGCAGTTTCCTAGCGGTGAGCACAGATACGCAGTATTTT.

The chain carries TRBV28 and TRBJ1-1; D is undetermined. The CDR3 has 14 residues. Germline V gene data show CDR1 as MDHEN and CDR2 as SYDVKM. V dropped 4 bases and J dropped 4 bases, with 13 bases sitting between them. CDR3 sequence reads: CASSYRGARTEAFF. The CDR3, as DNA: TGTGCCAGCAGTTACCGGGGAGCCCGCACTGAAGCTTTCTTT.

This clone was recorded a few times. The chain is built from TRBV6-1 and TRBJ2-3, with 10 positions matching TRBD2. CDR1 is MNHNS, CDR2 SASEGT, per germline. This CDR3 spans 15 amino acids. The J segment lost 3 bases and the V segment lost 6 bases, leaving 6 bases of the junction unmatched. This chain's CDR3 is CASSLLAGETDTQYF. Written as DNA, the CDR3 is TGTGCCAGCAGCCTTCTAGCGGGAGAAACAGATACGCAGTATTTT.

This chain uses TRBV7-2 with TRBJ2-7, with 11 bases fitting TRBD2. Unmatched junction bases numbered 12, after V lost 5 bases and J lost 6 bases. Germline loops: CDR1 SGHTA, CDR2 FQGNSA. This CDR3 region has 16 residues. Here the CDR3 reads CASSLRTSGYPGEQYF. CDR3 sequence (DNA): TGTGCCAGCAGCCTCCGGACTAGCGGGTACCCTGGCGAGCAGTACTTC.

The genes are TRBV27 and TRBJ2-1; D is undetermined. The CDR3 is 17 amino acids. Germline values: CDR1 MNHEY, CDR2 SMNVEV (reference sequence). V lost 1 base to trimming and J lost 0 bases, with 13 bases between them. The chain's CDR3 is CASSLLTRPNSYNEQFF. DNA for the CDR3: TGTGCCAGCAGTTTATTAACGCGGCCTAACTCCTACAATGAGCAGTTCTTC.

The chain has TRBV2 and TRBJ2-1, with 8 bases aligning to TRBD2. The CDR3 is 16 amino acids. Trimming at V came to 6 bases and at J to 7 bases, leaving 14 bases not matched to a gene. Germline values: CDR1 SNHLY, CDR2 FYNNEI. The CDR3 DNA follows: TGTGCCAGCAGGGGGGTAAAGAGCGGGAGATTGAATGAGCAGTTCTTC. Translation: CASRGVKSGRLNEQFF.

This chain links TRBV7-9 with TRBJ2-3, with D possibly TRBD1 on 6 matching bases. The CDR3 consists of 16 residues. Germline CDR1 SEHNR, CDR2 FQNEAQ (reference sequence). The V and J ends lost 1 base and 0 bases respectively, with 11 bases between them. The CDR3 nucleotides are TGTGCCAGCAGCTTAGGCGGAACAGGGAGCACAGATACGCAGTATTTT. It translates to CASSLGGTGSTDTQYF.

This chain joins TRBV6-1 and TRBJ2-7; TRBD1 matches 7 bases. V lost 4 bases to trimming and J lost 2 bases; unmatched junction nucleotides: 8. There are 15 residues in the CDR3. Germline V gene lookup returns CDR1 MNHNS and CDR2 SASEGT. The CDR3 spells CASSGVGQLTYEQYF. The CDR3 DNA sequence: TGTGCCAGCAGTGGGGTGGGACAGCTTACCTACGAGCAGTACTTC.

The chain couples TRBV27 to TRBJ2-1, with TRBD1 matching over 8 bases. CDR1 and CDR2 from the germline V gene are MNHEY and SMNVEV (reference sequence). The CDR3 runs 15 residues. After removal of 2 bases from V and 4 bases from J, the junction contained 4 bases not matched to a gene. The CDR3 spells CASSLGQGLYNEQFF. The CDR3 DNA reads TGTGCCAGCAGTTTAGGACAGGGATTATACAATGAGCAGTTCTTC.

The CDR3 protein is CASSSRTSGRTHTQYF. Here the CDR3 DNA reads TGTGCCAGCAGCTCACGGACTAGCGGGAGGACGCATACGCAGTATTTT. V gene TRBV7-2 combines with J gene TRBJ2-3; 14 bases line up with TRBD2. The CDR3 totals 16 residues. The V gene's germline CDR1 is SGHTA and CDR2 FQGNSA. V gave up 4 bases and J gave up 7 bases; unmatched junction bases: 7.